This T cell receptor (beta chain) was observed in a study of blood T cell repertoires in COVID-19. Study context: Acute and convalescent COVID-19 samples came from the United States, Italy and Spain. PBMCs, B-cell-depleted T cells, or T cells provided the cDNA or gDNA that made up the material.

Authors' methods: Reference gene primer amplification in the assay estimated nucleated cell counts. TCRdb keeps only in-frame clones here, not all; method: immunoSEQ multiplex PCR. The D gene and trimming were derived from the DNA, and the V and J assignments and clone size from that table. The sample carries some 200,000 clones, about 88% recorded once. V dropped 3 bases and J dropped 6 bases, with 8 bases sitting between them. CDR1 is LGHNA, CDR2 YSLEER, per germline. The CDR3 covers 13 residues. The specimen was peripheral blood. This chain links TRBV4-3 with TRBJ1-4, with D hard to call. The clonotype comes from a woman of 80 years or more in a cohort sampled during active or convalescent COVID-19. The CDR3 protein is CASSQSGDEKLFF. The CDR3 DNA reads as TGCGCCAGCAGCCAGAGCGGTGATGAAAAACTGTTTTTT.